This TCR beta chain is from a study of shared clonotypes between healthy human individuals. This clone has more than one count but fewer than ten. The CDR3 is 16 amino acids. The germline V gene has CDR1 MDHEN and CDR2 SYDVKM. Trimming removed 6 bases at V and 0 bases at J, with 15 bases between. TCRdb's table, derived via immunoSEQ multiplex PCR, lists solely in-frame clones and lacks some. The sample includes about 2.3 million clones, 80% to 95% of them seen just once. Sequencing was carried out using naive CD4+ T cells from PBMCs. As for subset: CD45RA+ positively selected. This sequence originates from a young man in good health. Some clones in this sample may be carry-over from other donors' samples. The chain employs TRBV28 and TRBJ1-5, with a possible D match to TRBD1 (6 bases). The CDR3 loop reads CASRPRQAYSNQPQHF. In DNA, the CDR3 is TGTGCCAGCAGACCGAGACAGGCTTATAGCAATCAGCCCCAGCATTTT.